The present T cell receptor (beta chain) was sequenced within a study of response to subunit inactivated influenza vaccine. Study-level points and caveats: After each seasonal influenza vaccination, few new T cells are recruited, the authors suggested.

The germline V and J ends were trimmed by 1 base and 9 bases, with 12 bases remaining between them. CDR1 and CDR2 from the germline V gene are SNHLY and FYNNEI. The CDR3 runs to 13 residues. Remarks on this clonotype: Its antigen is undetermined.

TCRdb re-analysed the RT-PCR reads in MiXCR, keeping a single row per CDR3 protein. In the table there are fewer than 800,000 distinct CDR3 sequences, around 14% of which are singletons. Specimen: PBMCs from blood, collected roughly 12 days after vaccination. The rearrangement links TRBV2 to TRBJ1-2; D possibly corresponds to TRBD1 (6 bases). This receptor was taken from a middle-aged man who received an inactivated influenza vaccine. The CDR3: CASSEDRDYCYTF. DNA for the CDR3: TGTGCCAGCAGTGAAGACAGGGACTACTGCTACACCTTC.